The rows below give T cell receptor beta chains drawn from one sample of a study of beta chain features in type 1 diabetes. Repertoires were generated with immunoSEQ multiplex PCR, while TCRdb's copy carries only in-frame clones and drops some. The sample lists around 280,000 clones, approximately 15% occurring once. Sequenced: naive CD4+ T cells from blood. Every receptor here comes from a man in his late teens or twenties with type 1 diabetes. Each CDR3 is given with its conserved first and last residue. Expanded clones get a size class; other rows say once, few or many, or leave the size out.

>-|TRBV23-1
CASSQIKTGNLYSNQPQHF
>-|TRBV2
CASRRDRESYEQYF
>few|TRBV25-1
CASSEGDRDVQPQHF
>-|TRBV5-1
CASSLRLAGDTDTQYF
>few|TRBV4-3
CASSHRSGGASYNEQFF
>-|TRBV11-2
CASSLVGGDFYGYTF
>few|TRBV11-2
CASSFRTGARETQYF
>-|TRBV10-2
CASNSRGKDEQYF
>-|TRBV6-5
CASSFRRDQPQHF
>few|TRBV4-1
CASSQWGGTLWRYF
>-|TRBV5-6
CASSGWRANEQFF
>few|TRBV6-6
CASRGTGTDNEQFF
>-|TRBV7-9
CASSSLGPIYEQYF
>-|TRBV6-6
CASSLQGGGLNQPQHF
>-|TRBV19
CASSPQNQPQHF
>few|TRBV19
CASISGASGANVLTF
>few|TRBV4-2
CASSQGSGGVETQYF
>-|TRBV5-4
CASSLVTGLTYGYTF
>-|TRBV5-4
CASTLLLAGMNTGELFF
>few|TRBV5-1
CASSLTVSGANVLTF
>few|TRBV28
CASSLFWTGGEIYGYTF
>-|TRBV7-9
CASSLPTSGSRGSYNEQFF
>few|TRBV28
CASSLSGDGYTF
>-|TRBV20-1
CSARVPNEQFF
>few|TRBV18
CASSEGQFLNQPQHF
>few|TRBV2
CASSESGGEETQYF
>few|TRBV11-2
CASSSQGYEQYF
>few|TRBV9
CASSVVPSGTDTQYF
>-|TRBV28
CASSIGQGMAEAFF
>few|TRBV5-1
CASSLGDRGISTDTQYF
>-|TRBV9
CASRAFLAASMNTEAFF
>-|TRBV28
CASREPDRGYTF
>few|TRBV6-5
CASSPSSGGGQPQHF
>few|TRBV7-7
CASSRSGQQETQYF
>few|TRBV19
CASTDRGRGGYTF
>few|TRBV9
CASSLTPLVVGGELFF
>-|TRBV28
CASSSPGQGLKTQYF
>-|TRBV21-1
CASSERTGASSYEQYF
>few|TRBV6-1
CASSAVKGAVQETQYF
>-|TRBV5-1
CASSLDVGDQPQHF
>-|TRBV27
CASSGDSIFPTEAFF
>-|TRBV5-1
CASSGAGSGNEQFF
>-|TRBV10-3
CAVSELAGVNEQYF
>-|TRBV7-9
CASSGEGALNTEAFF
>-|TRBV11-2
CASSQYEKLFF
>-|TRBV28
CASSPDSKRGEQYF
>few|TRBV6-5
CASSLKTGDGRGYTF
>few|TRBV18
CASSPGVVDTEAFF
>-|TRBV2
CASNFGGYTF
>once|TRBV2
CASTVGGKETQYF
>few|TRBV4-3
CASSQPGLAGGTALSWEQFF
>few|TRBV28
CASSVTSGSYEQYF